These T cell receptor beta chains were read from a single sample in a study of T cell repertoires in cytomegalovirus infection. TCRdb processed the reads anew with MiXCR; each CDR3 protein has one entry. This sample has about 400,000 distinct CDR3 sequences, with over 15% found just once. The sequenced sample consisted of PBMCs. These receptors all stem from a human donor in good health (CMV status not recorded). Some clones in this sample may be carry-over from other donors' samples. Each CDR3 is given with its conserved first and last residue. The D gene is left open where the match is weak. Clone sizes are given selectively: once, few, many, or a class where the clone is expanded.

V gene,D gene,J gene,clone size,CDR3 protein,CDR3 DNA
TRBV4-3,TRBD2,TRBJ2-5,.,CASSQELALGGETQYF,TGCGCCAGCAGCCAAGAACTTGCCCTGGGGGGGGAGACCCAGTACTTC
TRBV20-1,TRBD1,TRBJ1-1,few,CSARGGTVNTEAFF,TGCAGTGCTAGGGGCGGGACAGTGAACACTGAAGCTTTCTTT
TRBV15,.,TRBJ2-5,few,CATSRVQPPGLEETQYF,TGTGCCACCAGCAGAGTCCAACCCCCCGGGCTAGAAGAGACCCAGTACTTC
TRBV12-3/TRBV12-4,.,TRBJ2-7,.,CASSSHGGVSYEQYF,TGTGCCAGCAGTTCCCATGGGGGAGTCTCCTACGAGCAGTACTTC
TRBV28,.,TRBJ1-4,.,CASSLYVGTTNEKLFF,TGTGCCAGCAGTTTATACGTGGGGACAACTAATGAAAAACTGTTTTTT
TRBV18,.,TRBJ2-3,few,CASSPNPGRTTDTQYF,TGTGCCAGCTCACCCAATCCGGGACGGACCACAGATACGCAGTATTTT
TRBV11-2,TRBD1,TRBJ1-6,few,CASSGQAGGSPLHF,TGTGCCAGCAGCGGACAGGCGGGCGGTTCACCCCTCCACTTT
TRBV28,.,TRBJ2-5,few,CASSLGGGKETQYF,TGTGCCAGCAGTCTCGGTGGGGGGAAAGAGACCCAGTACTTC
TRBV11-2,.,TRBJ2-5,few,CASSFRETGQETQYF,TGTGCCAGCAGCTTCCGGGAGACGGGCCAAGAGACCCAGTACTTC
TRBV5-1,.,TRBJ2-5,.,CASSPGQHQETQYF,TGCGCCAGCAGCCCAGGACAGCACCAAGAGACCCAGTACTTC
TRBV9,.,TRBJ1-1,.,CASSVEPGAEAFF,TGTGCCAGCAGCGTAGAACCCGGCGCAGAAGCTTTCTTT
TRBV12-3/TRBV12-4,TRBD2,TRBJ2-1,.,CASNGRGSGGPVHNEQFF,TGTGCCAGCAACGGCCGGGGTAGCGGGGGCCCGGTTCACAATGAGCAGTTCTTC
TRBV10-3,TRBD1,TRBJ2-1,few,CAISESGTGDIDEQFF,TGTGCCATCAGTGAGTCTGGGACAGGGGATATCGATGAGCAGTTCTTC
TRBV29-1,TRBD1,TRBJ2-1,.,CSVSQGQSYNEQFF,TGCAGCGTATCACAGGGGCAGTCCTACAATGAGCAGTTCTTC
TRBV9,.,TRBJ2-1,.,CASSVRVEGEQFF,TGTGCCAGCAGCGTACGGGTCGAGGGTGAGCAGTTCTTC
TRBV7-8,TRBD1,TRBJ2-3,.,CASILDRGLTADTQYF,TGTGCCAGCATTTTAGACAGGGGATTGACCGCAGATACGCAGTATTTT
TRBV19,.,TRBJ1-5,.,CAVADYSNQPQHF,TGTGCAGTGGCGGATTATAGCAATCAGCCCCAGCATTTT
TRBV7-9,TRBD1,TRBJ1-1,few,CASSSRGLTGASDTEAFF,TGTGCCAGCAGCTCAAGGGGGTTGACAGGGGCATCGGACACTGAAGCTTTCTTT
TRBV6-1,TRBD1,TRBJ2-7,many,CASSAIHRGIDEQYF,TGTGCCAGCAGCGCAATTCACAGGGGAATTGACGAGCAGTACTTC